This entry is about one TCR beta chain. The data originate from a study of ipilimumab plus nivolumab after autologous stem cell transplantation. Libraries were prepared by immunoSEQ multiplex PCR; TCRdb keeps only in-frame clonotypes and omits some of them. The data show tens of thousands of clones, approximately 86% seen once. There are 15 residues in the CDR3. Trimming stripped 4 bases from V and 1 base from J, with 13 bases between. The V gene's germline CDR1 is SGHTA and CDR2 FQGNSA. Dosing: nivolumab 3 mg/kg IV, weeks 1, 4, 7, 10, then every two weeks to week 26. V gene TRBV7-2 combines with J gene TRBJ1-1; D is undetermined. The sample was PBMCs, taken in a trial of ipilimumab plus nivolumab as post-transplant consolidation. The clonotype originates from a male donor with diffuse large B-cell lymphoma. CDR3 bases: TGTGCCAGCAGCTCGACGTGGGGTCCGAACACTGAAGCTTTCTTT. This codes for CASSSTWGPNTEAFF.